This TCR beta chain was identified during a study of cytomegalovirus exposure and HLA in healthy donors. About the study: It was reported in a later analysis that the 100 to 150 validation repertoires used the same platform as the 650 to 800 first-cohort repertoires.

The CDR3 runs 14 residues. Germline lookup yields CDR1 SGHRS and CDR2 YFSETQ. The ends were cut back, 0 bases at V and 2 bases at J, with 8 bases in the middle. Study conclusions and caveats: Investigators reported approximately 170 TCR beta chains as tied to cytomegalovirus. Confirmation was obtained in vitro that a few CMV-associated chains are specific for CMV antigens.

A remark on this clone: The antigen remains undetermined.

Here immunoSEQ multiplex PCR was the method, and the copy in TCRdb shows in-frame clones only, minus some. The repertoire holds about 200,000 clones, with about 84% as singletons. What was sequenced was PBMCs. The receptor was isolated from a woman aged 18-29 years in good health and CMV-seronegative. The chain has TRBV5-1 and TRBJ2-5, with D possibly TRBD2 on 6 matching bases. The CDR3 bases are TGCGCCAGCAGCTTGGTGCGGGAACAAGAGACCCAGTACTTC. Its protein is CASSLVREQETQYF.